The clone carrying this T cell receptor beta chain turned up a few times. Each CDR3 protein gets one entry after TCRdb re-called the PCR reads with MiXCR. The sample lists tens of thousands of distinct CDR3 sequences; about a third were seen once. The data stem from a study of tumor-infiltrating lymphocytes in oesophageal squamous cell carcinoma. Germline loops: CDR1 SGHAT, CDR2 FQNNGV. This CDR3 has 11 residues. The material sequenced was esophageal tumor tissue. The chain combines TRBV11-2 with TRBJ2-1; D call uncertain. The end of the DNA is better explained by TRBJ2-7, so the J call may be wrong. The receptor comes from a female donor with esophageal squamous cell carcinoma. For the CDR3, the DNA is TGTGCCAGCAGCTCCACGGATGAGCAGTACTTC. This gives the protein CASSSTDEQYF.